This is a list of T cell receptor beta chains from one sample in a study of blood T cell repertoires in COVID-19. Here immunoSEQ multiplex PCR was the method, and the copy in TCRdb shows in-frame clones only, minus some. The table includes about 120,000 clones, approximately 92% detected once. The specimen sequenced was peripheral blood. These receptors originate from a man aged 70 or older with active or convalescent COVID-19. Both conserved end residues are part of each CDR3. Not all rows give a size; the values are once, few, many and, for expanded clones, a class.

CASSVFSGGFSGYTF | TRBV10-2 | NA
CASSADRDTYEQYF | TRBV11-2 | NA
CASSLEVASYEQYF | TRBV7-6 | NA
CASSPGQGGTEAFF | TRBV5-1 | NA
CASSLSSGSYEQFF | TRBV3-1/TRBV3-2 | NA
CASRRTDVSSPLHF | TRBV5-1 | once
CASSKGQVSYEQYF | TRBV5-5 | NA
CASSKHSGTGNTIYF | TRBV6-5 | NA
CASSTRPRGGLRYNEQFF | TRBV7-2 | NA
CASSIQVAKETQYF | TRBV5-1 | NA
CSVEDRWGSGYEQYF | TRBV29-1 | once
CAIGGTGGNQPQHF | TRBV19 | NA
CASSIGQGGQPQHF | TRBV19 | NA
CATSRDLKQGSSYNEQFF | TRBV15 | NA
CASSTLADRAETQYF | TRBV6-5 | NA
CASSSPPWAAFF | TRBV19 | NA
CASSFIGSGSYNEQFF | TRBV28 | NA
CASSFLGGSAEAFF | TRBV11-1 | NA
CASSPGQAGGYTF | TRBV12-3/TRBV12-4 | NA
CASALGAFYGDEQFF | TRBV12-5 | NA
CASSYGAGSSYEQYF | TRBV6-6 | NA
CASSYSRTEYGYTF | TRBV6-5 | NA
CASSGDRLAGGETQYF | TRBV2 | NA
CASSLGGLSGANVLTF | TRBV27 | once
CASSSRTGTYEQYF | TRBV5-1 | once
CASSRGRGGFNEQFF | TRBV7-9 | NA
CASSPRADTQYF | TRBV18 | NA
CASSGQGSSYEQYF | TRBV7-9 | NA
CASSPHRTVNTEAFF | TRBV6-5 | NA